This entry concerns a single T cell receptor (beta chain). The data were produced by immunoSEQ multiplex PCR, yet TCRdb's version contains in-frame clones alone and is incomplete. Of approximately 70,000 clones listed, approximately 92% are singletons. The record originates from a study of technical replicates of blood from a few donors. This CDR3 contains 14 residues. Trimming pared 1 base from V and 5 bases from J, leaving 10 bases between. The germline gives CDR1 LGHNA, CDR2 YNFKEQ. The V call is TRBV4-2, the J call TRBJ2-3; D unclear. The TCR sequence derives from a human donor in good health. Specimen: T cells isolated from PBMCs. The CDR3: CASSQVESIDTQYF. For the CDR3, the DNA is TGTGCCAGCAGCCAAGTAGAGAGTATAGATACGCAGTATTTT.